Below, 31 T cell receptor beta chains from the same sample are listed, as sequenced in a study of OX40 agonist ivuxolimab in advanced cancers. Repertoires were generated with immunoSEQ multiplex PCR, while TCRdb's copy carries only in-frame clones and drops some. The table shows 75,000 to 95,000 clones, with 90% to 95% occurring only once. Sequencing was performed on CD4+ or CD8+ T cells sorted from blood, taken in a trial of the OX40 agonist ivuxolimab. The receptors originated from an adult with an advanced solid tumor such as melanoma, head and neck, liver or kidney cancer.

This clone was found once. The gene calls are TRBV6-1 and TRBJ2-3; TRBD2 is a possible D gene (6 bases). The CDR3 runs to 14 residues. The V gene's germline CDR1 is MNHNS and CDR2 SASEGT. With 7 bases removed from V and 6 bases from J, the gap between germline ends came to 17 bases. The CDR3 region has the DNA TGTGCCAGCACCACTGGGGGAGGCCTGGATACGCAGTATTTT. Protein: CASTTGGGLDTQYF.

This clone was seen once. The chain combines TRBV28 with TRBJ1-5; maybe TRBD1 (5 bases). The CDR3 has 15 amino acids. Germline V gene sequence: CDR1 MDHEN, CDR2 SYDVKM. Trimming removed 7 bases from V and 8 bases from J, with 21 bases in between. CDR3 sequence (DNA): TGTGCCAGCACTGATTCCCAGAGCAGGGCCAAGCCCCAGCATTTT. This sequence encodes CASTDSQSRAKPQHF.

CDR3 sequence reads: CASSQRTGNTGELFF. The CDR3 DNA reads as TGCGCCAGCAGCCAAAGGACAGGGAACACCGGGGAGCTGTTTTTT. V is TRBV5-1 and J is TRBJ2-2, with 7 bases lining up with TRBD1. The V segment lost 4 bases and the J segment 1 base; nucleotides outside the gene matches: 4. Germline assignment: CDR1 SGHRS and CDR2 YFSETQ. The CDR3 covers 15 residues.

This clone was detected once. The chain joins TRBV6-1 to TRBJ2-3; D is unresolved. The germline V and J ends were trimmed by 2 bases and 2 bases, with 8 bases remaining between them. CDR1 and CDR2 from the germline V gene are MNHNS and SASEGT. This CDR3 has 14 residues. CDR3 nucleotides: TGTGCCAGCAGTGAAATGATTTCCACAGATACGCAGTATTTT. Its translation: CASSEMISTDTQYF.

This chain joins TRBV5-1 and TRBJ2-3, with D hard to call. CDR1 SGHRS and CDR2 YFSETQ come from the germline V gene. The V gene lost 0 bases and the J gene lost 2 bases, with 10 bases spanning the gap. This CDR3 is built from 15 residues. CDR3 sequence reads: CASSLASRNTDTQYF. The CDR3 DNA follows: TGCGCCAGCAGCTTGGCCAGTCGGAACACAGATACGCAGTATTTT.

The J gene is TRBJ2-1, the V gene TRBV28, with 11 bases that match TRBD2. Germline trimming cut 3 bases from V and 15 bases from J; bases unmatched to any gene: 13. Per the germline V gene, CDR1 is MDHEN and CDR2 is SYDVKM. CDR3 length: 15 amino acids. The CDR3 nucleotides read TGTGCCAGCAGTTTGCTCGGGGGGAGGACTAGCGGGTGGTTCTTC. It translates to CASSLLGGRTSGWFF.

CDR3 region: CASSPRGVNEKLFF. CDR3 bases: TGTGCCAGCAGCCCTCGGGGGGTTAATGAAAAACTGTTTTTT. The chain has TRBV6-1 and TRBJ1-4; D perhaps matches TRBD1 (5 bases). Germline CDR1 MNHNS, CDR2 SASEGT. CDR3 length: 14 amino acids. Trimming cost V 6 bases and J 4 bases, with 12 bases left between them.

This clone showed up just a few times. CDR3 in DNA: TGTGCCAGCAGAGATTCAGGCGACTATGGCTACACCTTC. Amino acid sequence: CASRDSGDYGYTF. The genes are TRBV5-6 and TRBJ1-2; D uncertain. Germline CDR1 reads SGHDT; CDR2 reads YYEEEE. V was trimmed by 5 bases and J by 3 bases, leaving 11 bases between them. This CDR3 is built from 13 residues.

The chain is built from TRBV28 and TRBJ2-7; 9 positions match TRBD1. CDR1 is MDHEN and CDR2 is SYDVKM in the germline V gene. The CDR3 totals 11 residues. V trimming: 5 bases; J trimming: 10 bases; junction bases outside the gene matches: 3. CDR3 DNA: TGTGCCAGCAGTCGACAGGGGGTCCAGTACTTC. Residues: CASSRQGVQYF.

J is TRBJ1-3 and V is TRBV7-2; D unresolved. V lost 3 bases and J 1 base, leaving 7 bases between the germline ends. The CDR3 is 14 amino acids. Germline V gives CDR1 SGHTA, CDR2 FQGNSA. CDR3 coding DNA: TGTGCCAGCAGCTTGCAGGCTTCTGGAAACACCATATATTTT. This gives the protein CASSLQASGNTIYF.

This chain joins TRBV10-3 and TRBJ1-6; D unresolved. Deletions cut 2 bases from V and 6 bases from J, with 2 bases between. Germline CDR1 reads ENHRY; CDR2 reads SYGVKD. The CDR3 length is 12 residues. CDR3 protein: CAISELNSPLHF. In nucleotides, the CDR3 is TGTGCCATCAGTGAGCTTAATTCACCCCTCCACTTT.

This chain joins TRBV2 and TRBJ2-1, with a tentative D call TRBD2 (6 bases). V was trimmed by 7 bases and J by 1 base, leaving 17 bases between them. Looked up from germline, CDR1 is SNHLY and CDR2 is FYNNEI. This CDR3 contains 16 residues. The CDR3 DNA reads TGTGCCAGCACCTCGGGCCTAGCGACTTCCTACAATGAGCAGTTCTTC. This encodes CASTSGLATSYNEQFF.

The genes are TRBV5-1 and TRBJ1-1; possibly TRBD1 for D (6 bases). V was clipped by 3 bases and J by 6 bases, with 15 bases between them. CDR3 length equals 14 residues. Germline CDR1 is SGHRS and CDR2 is YFSETQ. CDR3 coding DNA: TGCGCCAGCAGCTCGAGGACAGTACAAGCTGAAGCTTTCTTT. This codes for CASSSRTVQAEAFF.

This clone came up a few times. The V call is TRBV18, the J call TRBJ1-5, with D perhaps TRBD1 (6 bases). The germline gives CDR1 KGHSH, CDR2 LQKENI. The V end lost 8 bases, the J end lost 3 bases, and 11 bases lay between the germline ends. This CDR3 is built from 13 residues. CDR3 sequence reads: CASADRLNQPQHF. CDR3 nucleotides: TGTGCCAGCGCTGACAGGCTCAATCAGCCCCAGCATTTT. Supplemented by reference TRBV18 and TRBJ1-5, the full variable domain reads NAGVMQNPRHLVRRRGQEARLRCSPMKGHSHVYWYRQLPEEGLKFMVYLQKENIIDESGMPKERFSAEFPKEGPSILRIQQVVRGDSAAYFCASADRLNQPQHFGDGTRLSIL.

Only one count was recorded for this clone. The chain recombines TRBV5-1 with TRBJ2-1, with 10 bases that match TRBD2. Trimming removed 4 bases from V and 5 bases from J; junction bases left unmatched: 9. The CDR3 runs 16 residues. In germline, CDR1 is SGHRS, CDR2 YFSETQ. The CDR3 sequence: CASSGGPSGRDNEQFF. The CDR3 DNA reads as TGCGCCAGCAGCGGGGGGCCTAGCGGGAGAGACAATGAGCAGTTCTTC.

This chain uses TRBV7-2 with TRBJ2-7; 8 nucleotides line up with TRBD1. CDR3 size: 17 residues. V trimming: 0 bases; J trimming: 3 bases; junction bases outside the gene matches: 10. From germline, CDR1 is SGHTA and CDR2 FQGNSA. CDR3 sequence: CASSLASQGARGYEQYF. DNA of the CDR3: TGTGCCAGCAGCTTAGCCTCTCAGGGGGCGCGGGGCTACGAGCAGTACTTC.

This sequence joins TRBV7-9 and TRBJ2-5; 13 nucleotides match TRBD2. Germline CDR1 is SEHNR and CDR2 is FQNEAQ (reference sequence). Losses at the gene ends were 7 bases for V and 5 bases for J; bases not matched to a gene: 4. This CDR3 is 14 amino acids long. CDR3 in amino acids: CASTRLAGGETQYF. The CDR3 DNA reads TGTGCCAGCACCAGACTAGCGGGAGGTGAGACCCAGTACTTC.

The chain uses TRBV19 and TRBJ1-3, with unresolved D. CDR1 and CDR2 from the germline V gene are LNHDA and SQIVND (reference sequence). The CDR3 loop spans 14 amino acids. Trimming took off 3 bases at V and 8 bases at J, with 14 bases between the two ends. CDR3 coding DNA: TGTGCCAGTAGTATCCGGGCAACCGGGGACACCATATATTTT. Translating gives CASSIRATGDTIYF.

V and J are TRBV10-3 and TRBJ2-3; 14 nucleotides agree with TRBD2. CDR3 length: 18 amino acids. V lost 0 bases and J lost 5; bases outside the gene matches: 7. CDR1 is ENHRY and CDR2 is SYGVKD in the germline V gene. The CDR3 spells CAISESGTSGSSRDTQYF. In DNA, the CDR3 is TGTGCCATCAGTGAGTCGGGGACTAGCGGGAGTTCCAGAGATACGCAGTATTTT.

The chain uses TRBV5-8 and TRBJ2-1, with 7 bases aligning to TRBD2. CDR3 length: 15 residues. V was clipped by 0 bases and J by 5 bases; unmatched bases: 5. Germline loops: CDR1 SGHTS, CDR2 YDEGEE. This CDR3 is CASSLGLARNNEQFF. The CDR3 bases are TGTGCCAGCAGCTTGGGACTAGCCCGAAACAATGAGCAGTTCTTC.

The chain carries TRBV6-5 and TRBJ2-5; D is perhaps TRBD2 (5 bases). From germline, CDR1 is MNHEY and CDR2 SVGAGI. The CDR3 consists of 15 residues. The ends were cut back, 0 bases at V and 4 bases at J, with 12 bases in the middle. The CDR3 sequence: CASSYSRAGGETQYF. Written as DNA, the CDR3 is TGTGCCAGCAGTTACTCGAGAGCAGGAGGAGAGACCCAGTACTTC.

This clone was seen just once. The V gene is TRBV10-3, the J gene TRBJ2-7; TRBD1 matches at 7 bases. Germline loops: CDR1 ENHRY, CDR2 SYGVKD. The V and J ends lost 6 bases and 0 bases, in that order; junction bases with no gene match: 5. This CDR3 is built from 14 residues. The CDR3: CAIRGGTDSYEQYF. The DNA of the CDR3 is TGTGCCATCAGAGGTGGGACAGACTCCTACGAGCAGTACTTC.

The chain couples TRBV20-1 to TRBJ1-2; D call uncertain. V was trimmed by 4 bases and J by 6 bases, leaving 9 bases between them. The germline CDR1 and CDR2 sequences are DFQATT and SNEGSKA (reference sequence). This CDR3 contains 11 residues. CDR3 sequence: CSANDVHGYTF. In DNA, the CDR3 is TGCAGTGCTAATGACGTTCATGGCTACACCTTC.

The chain uses TRBV28 and TRBJ1-2; tentatively, D is TRBD1 (5 bases). Looked up from germline, CDR1 is MDHEN and CDR2 is SYDVKM. The CDR3 spans 14 residues. V dropped 2 bases and J dropped 4 bases, with 11 bases sitting between them. In nucleotides, the CDR3 is TGTGCCAGCAGTTTAAGATTGGGGACCTATGGCTACACCTTC. Translating it yields CASSLRLGTYGYTF.

This clone was observed once. The CDR3, as DNA: TGTGCCAGCAGCCCCCCCCCAGGACAGGGGAGCTCTGGAAACACCATATATTTT. This codes for CASSPPPGQGSSGNTIYF. The chain uses TRBV9 and TRBJ1-3; TRBD1 aligns across 9 bases. CDR1 and CDR2 (germline): SGDLS, YYNGEE. Germline trimming cut 4 bases from V and 0 bases from J; bases unmatched to any gene: 11. The CDR3 extends over 18 amino acids.

V gene TRBV11-3 combines with J gene TRBJ1-2; D is ambiguous. The CDR3 runs 13 residues. Trimming cost V 4 bases and J 6 bases, with 12 bases left between them. Germline V CDR1 and CDR2: SGHNT, YENEEA. The CDR3 DNA follows: TGTGCCAGCAGCTCTATACGTGCGGATGGCTACACCTTC. This translates into CASSSIRADGYTF.

J is TRBJ2-7 and V is TRBV6-5; no firm D call. CDR1 and CDR2 (germline): MNHEY, SVGAGI. Trimming removed 6 bases at V and 1 base at J, with 13 bases between. The CDR3 is 14 amino acids. CDR3 nucleotides: TGTGCCAGCAGCCACCCTGAAGGGTCCTACGAGCAGTACTTC. It yields the protein CASSHPEGSYEQYF.

This chain joins TRBV9 and TRBJ2-1, with D perhaps TRBD2 (6 bases). The ends were cut back, 3 bases at V and 5 bases at J, with 21 bases in the middle. This CDR3 has 17 amino acids. Germline CDR1 and CDR2: SGDLS and YYNGEE. The CDR3 DNA is TGTGCCAGCAGCGGATCCGTTAGCGGAGGTCCCAACAATGAGCAGTTCTTC. Its protein product is CASSGSVSGGPNNEQFF.

The J gene is TRBJ1-1, the V gene TRBV7-6; a weak D match, TRBD1 (6 bases). The germline V gene encodes CDR1 SGHVS and CDR2 FNYEAQ. V dropped 4 bases and J dropped 0 bases, with 9 bases sitting between them. CDR3 length equals 14 residues. This chain's CDR3 is CASSSRQVNTEAFF. The DNA for the CDR3 is TGTGCCAGCAGCTCCAGACAGGTGAACACTGAAGCTTTCTTT.

The J gene is TRBJ2-4, the V gene TRBV28, with no clear D. CDR1 is MDHEN and CDR2 is SYDVKM in the germline V gene. The V gene lost 2 bases and the J gene lost 10 bases, with 15 bases spanning the gap. The CDR3 runs to 14 residues. CDR3 in amino acids: CASSLNQAFGIQYF. DNA of the CDR3: TGTGCCAGCAGTTTAAATCAGGCTTTCGGGATTCAGTACTTC.

The chain employs TRBV6-6 and TRBJ2-1; D not resolved. CDR1 and CDR2 from the germline V gene are MNHNY and SVGAGI (reference sequence). This CDR3 is built from 14 residues. V was pared by 5 bases and J by 3 bases, with 11 bases between. CDR3 sequence reads: CASSPYVSYNEQFF. The CDR3 nucleotides read TGTGCCAGCAGTCCCTATGTCAGCTACAATGAGCAGTTCTTC.